This T cell receptor (beta chain) was found in a study of T cells expressing NK-cell markers. The CDR3 totals 15 residues. CDR1 is WSHSY, CDR2 SAAADI, per germline. TCRdb reprocessed the 5' RACE reads, keeping one entry per CDR3 protein, no DNA. The table lists about 460,000 distinct CDR3 sequences. The sequenced sample consisted of blood T cells: a sorted CD56 or NKG2C T cell subset, CD4+ or CD8+ T cells, or bulk PBMC T cells (not recorded which). This TCR came from a woman aged 45 to 65 in good health. This sequence joins TRBV10-2 and TRBJ2-5; TCRdb reports TRBD2, a call that lacks DNA to check it against. The CDR3 is CASTLAGGPRETQYF.